This T cell receptor beta chain originates from a study of cytomegalovirus exposure and HLA in healthy donors. Amplification used 60 Vbeta primers and 13 Jbeta primers. The protocol was immunoSEQ multiplex PCR, while the TCRdb copy is restricted to in-frame clones and leaves out a portion. In the table there are some 190,000 clones, over 65% of which are singletons. This clonotype was obtained from a man between 18 and 35 years old in good health and CMV-seronegative. Material: PBMCs.

The CDR3 nucleotides are TGTGCCATCAGTGATAGGACAGGGTTAAAAGAGACCCAGTACTTC. This sequence encodes CAISDRTGLKETQYF. This chain joins TRBV10-3 and TRBJ2-5; 8 nucleotides line up with TRBD1. V lost 3 bases to trimming and J lost 3 bases; unmatched junction nucleotides: 6. CDR1 is ENHRY, CDR2 SYGVKD, per germline. The CDR3 is made up of 15 amino acids.